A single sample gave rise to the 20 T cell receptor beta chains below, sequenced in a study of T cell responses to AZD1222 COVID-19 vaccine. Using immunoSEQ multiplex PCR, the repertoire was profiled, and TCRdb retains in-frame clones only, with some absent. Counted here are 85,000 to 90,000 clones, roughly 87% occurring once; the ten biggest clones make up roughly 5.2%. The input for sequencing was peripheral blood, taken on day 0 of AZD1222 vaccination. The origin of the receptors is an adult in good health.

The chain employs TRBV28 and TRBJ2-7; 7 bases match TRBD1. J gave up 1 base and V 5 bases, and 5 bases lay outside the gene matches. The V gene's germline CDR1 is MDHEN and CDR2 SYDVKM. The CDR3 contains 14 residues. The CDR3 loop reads CASSARQGSYEQYF. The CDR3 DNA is TGTGCCAGCAGTGCCCGACAGGGTTCCTACGAGCAGTACTTC.

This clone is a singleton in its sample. CDR3 protein: CASSRAQGSTEAFF. CDR3 in DNA: TGCGCCAGCAGCCGAGCACAGGGGAGCACTGAAGCTTTCTTT. The rearrangement links TRBV4-1 to TRBJ1-1; TRBD1 agrees at 7 bases. Germline CDR1 and CDR2: MGHRA and YSYEKL. Germline trimming cut 4 bases from V and 4 bases from J; bases unmatched to any gene: 6. The CDR3 has 14 residues.

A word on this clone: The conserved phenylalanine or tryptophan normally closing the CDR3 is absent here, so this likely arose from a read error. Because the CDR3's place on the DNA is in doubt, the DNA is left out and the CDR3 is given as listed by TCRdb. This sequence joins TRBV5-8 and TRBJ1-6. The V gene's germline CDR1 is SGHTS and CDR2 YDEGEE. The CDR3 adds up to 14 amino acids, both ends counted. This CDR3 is CASSPQLGGLGGFC.

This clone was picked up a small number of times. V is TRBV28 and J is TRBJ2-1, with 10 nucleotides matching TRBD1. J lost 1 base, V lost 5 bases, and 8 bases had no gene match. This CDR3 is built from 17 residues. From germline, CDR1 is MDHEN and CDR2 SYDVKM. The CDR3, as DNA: TGTGCCAGCAGTCAATGGGACAGGGGAATTTCCTACAATGAGCAGTTCTTC. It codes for CASSQWDRGISYNEQFF.

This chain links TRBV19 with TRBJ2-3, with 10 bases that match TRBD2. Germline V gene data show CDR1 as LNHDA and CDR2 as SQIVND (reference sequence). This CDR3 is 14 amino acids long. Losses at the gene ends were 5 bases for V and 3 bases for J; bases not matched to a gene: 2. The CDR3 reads CASSLGLATDTQYF. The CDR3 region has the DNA TGTGCCAGTAGTCTGGGACTAGCGACAGATACGCAGTATTTT.

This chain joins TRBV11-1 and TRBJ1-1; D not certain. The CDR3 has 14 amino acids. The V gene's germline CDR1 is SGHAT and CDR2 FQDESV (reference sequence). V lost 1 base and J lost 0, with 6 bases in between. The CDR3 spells CASSLEWMNTEAFF. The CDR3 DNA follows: TGTGCCAGCAGCTTAGAATGGATGAACACTGAAGCTTTCTTT.

The CDR3 bases are TGCGCCAGCAGCTTGGAAGGACAGGGGACCGATGGCTACACCTTC. It translates to CASSLEGQGTDGYTF. The chain joins TRBV5-1 to TRBJ1-2; 9 bases fit TRBD1. The CDR3 covers 15 residues. Germline V gene sequence: CDR1 SGHRS, CDR2 YFSETQ. V lost 0 bases, J lost 6 bases, and 6 bases stayed unmatched.

This chain's CDR3 is CASRYTGSSPLHF. CDR3 nucleotide sequence: TGTGCCAGCAGGTATACAGGGAGTTCACCCCTCCACTTT. The chain recombines TRBV12-3 or TRBV12-4 with TRBJ1-6, with D tentatively TRBD1 (6 bases). Trimming shortened V by 6 bases and J by 9 bases, and 12 bases separated the two germline ends. CDR3 size: 13 residues.

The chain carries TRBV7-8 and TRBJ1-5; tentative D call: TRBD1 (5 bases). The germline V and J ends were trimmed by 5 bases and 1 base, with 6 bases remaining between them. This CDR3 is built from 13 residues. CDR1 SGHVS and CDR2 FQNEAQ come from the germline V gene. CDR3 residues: CASSRDSNQPQHF. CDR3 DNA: TGTGCCAGCAGCCGGGACAGCAATCAGCCCCAGCATTTT.

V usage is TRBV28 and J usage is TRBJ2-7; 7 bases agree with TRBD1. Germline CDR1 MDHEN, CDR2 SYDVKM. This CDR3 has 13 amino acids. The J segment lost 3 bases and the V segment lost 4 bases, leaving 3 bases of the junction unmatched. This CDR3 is CASSSGQLYEQYF. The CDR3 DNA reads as TGTGCCAGCAGTTCGGGACAGCTCTACGAGCAGTACTTC. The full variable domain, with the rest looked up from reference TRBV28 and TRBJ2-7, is DVKVTQSSRYLVKRTGEKVFLECVQDMDHENMFWYRQDPGLGLRLIYFSYDVKMKEKGDIPEGYSVSREKKERFSLILESASTNQTSMYLCASSSGQLYEQYFGPGTRLTVT.

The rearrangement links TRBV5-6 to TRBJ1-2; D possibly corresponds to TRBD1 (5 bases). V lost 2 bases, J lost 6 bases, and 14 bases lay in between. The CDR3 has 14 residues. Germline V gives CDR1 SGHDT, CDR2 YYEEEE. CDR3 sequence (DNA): TGTGCCAGCAGCTTCCCCGGGGGGATGAATGGCTACACCTTC. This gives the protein CASSFPGGMNGYTF.

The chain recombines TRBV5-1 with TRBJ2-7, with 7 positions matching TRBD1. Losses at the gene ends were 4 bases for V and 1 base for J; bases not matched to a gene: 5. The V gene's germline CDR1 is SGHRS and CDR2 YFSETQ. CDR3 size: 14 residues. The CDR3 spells CASSTGTDSYEQYF. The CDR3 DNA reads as TGCGCCAGCAGCACCGGGACAGATTCCTACGAGCAGTACTTC.

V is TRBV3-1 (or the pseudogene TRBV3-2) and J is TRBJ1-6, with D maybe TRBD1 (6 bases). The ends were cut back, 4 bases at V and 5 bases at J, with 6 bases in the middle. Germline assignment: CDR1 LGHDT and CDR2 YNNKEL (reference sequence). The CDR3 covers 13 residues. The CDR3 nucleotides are TGTGCCAGCAGCCGGACAGATAATTCACCCCTCCACTTT. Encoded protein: CASSRTDNSPLHF.

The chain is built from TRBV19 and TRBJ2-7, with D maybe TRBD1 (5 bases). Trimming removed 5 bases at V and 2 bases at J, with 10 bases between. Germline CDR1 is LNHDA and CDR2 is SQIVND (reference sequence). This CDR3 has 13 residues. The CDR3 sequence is CASSGGRAYEQYF. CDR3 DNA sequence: TGTGCCAGTAGTGGCGGCAGGGCCTACGAGCAGTACTTC. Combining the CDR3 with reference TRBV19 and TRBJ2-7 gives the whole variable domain DGGITQSPKYLFRKEGQNVTLSCEQNLNHDAMYWYRQDPGQGLRLIYYSQIVNDFQKGDIAEGYSVSREKKESFPLTVTSAQKNPTAFYLCASSGGRAYEQYFGPGTRLTVT.

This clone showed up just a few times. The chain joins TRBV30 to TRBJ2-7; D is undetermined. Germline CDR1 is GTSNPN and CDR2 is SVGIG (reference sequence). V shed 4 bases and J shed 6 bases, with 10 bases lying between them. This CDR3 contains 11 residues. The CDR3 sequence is CAWTAHREQYF. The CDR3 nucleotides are TGTGCCTGGACTGCCCATCGCGAGCAGTACTTC. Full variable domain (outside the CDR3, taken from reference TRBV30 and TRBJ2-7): SQTIHQWPATLVQPVGSPLSLECTVEGTSNPNLYWYRQAAGRGLQLLFYSVGIGQISSEVPQNLSASRPQDRQFILSSKKLLLSDSGFYLCAWTAHREQYFGPGTRLTVT.

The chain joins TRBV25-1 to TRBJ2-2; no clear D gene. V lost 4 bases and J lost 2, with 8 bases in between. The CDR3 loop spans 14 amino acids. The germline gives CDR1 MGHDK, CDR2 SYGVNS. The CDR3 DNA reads TGTGCCAGCAGTGTAATTGGAAACACCGGGGAGCTGTTTTTT. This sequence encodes CASSVIGNTGELFF. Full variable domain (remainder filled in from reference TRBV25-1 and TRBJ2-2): EADIYQTPRYLVIGTGKKITLECSQTMGHDKMYWYQQDPGMELHLIHYSYGVNSTEKGDLSSESTVSRIRTEHFPLTLESARPSHTSQYLCASSVIGNTGELFFGEGSRLTVL.

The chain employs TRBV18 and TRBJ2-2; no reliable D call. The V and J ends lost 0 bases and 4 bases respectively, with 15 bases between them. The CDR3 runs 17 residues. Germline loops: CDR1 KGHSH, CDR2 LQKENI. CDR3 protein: CASSPPVGLQTTGELFF. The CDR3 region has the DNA TGTGCCAGCTCACCACCGGTCGGATTACAGACCACCGGGGAGCTGTTTTTT.

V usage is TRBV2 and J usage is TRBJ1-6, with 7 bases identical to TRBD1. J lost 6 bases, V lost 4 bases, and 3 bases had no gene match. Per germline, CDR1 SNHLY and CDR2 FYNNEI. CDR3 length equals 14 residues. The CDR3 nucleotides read TGTGCCAGCAGTGCCCAGGGGGGTAATTCACCCCTCCACTTT. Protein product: CASSAQGGNSPLHF.

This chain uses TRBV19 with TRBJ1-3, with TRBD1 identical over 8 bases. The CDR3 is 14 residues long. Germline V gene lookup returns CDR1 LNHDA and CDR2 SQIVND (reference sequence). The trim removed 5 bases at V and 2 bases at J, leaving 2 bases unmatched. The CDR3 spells CASSPDRAGNTIYF. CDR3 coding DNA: TGTGCCAGTAGTCCGGACAGGGCTGGAAACACCATATATTTT.

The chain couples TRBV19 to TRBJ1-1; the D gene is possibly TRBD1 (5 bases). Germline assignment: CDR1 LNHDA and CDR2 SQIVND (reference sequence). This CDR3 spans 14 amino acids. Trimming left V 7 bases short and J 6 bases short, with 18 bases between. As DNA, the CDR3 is TGTGCCAGTACCATCACCGGTCGGGGCGCTGAAGCTTTCTTT. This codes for CASTITGRGAEAFF.